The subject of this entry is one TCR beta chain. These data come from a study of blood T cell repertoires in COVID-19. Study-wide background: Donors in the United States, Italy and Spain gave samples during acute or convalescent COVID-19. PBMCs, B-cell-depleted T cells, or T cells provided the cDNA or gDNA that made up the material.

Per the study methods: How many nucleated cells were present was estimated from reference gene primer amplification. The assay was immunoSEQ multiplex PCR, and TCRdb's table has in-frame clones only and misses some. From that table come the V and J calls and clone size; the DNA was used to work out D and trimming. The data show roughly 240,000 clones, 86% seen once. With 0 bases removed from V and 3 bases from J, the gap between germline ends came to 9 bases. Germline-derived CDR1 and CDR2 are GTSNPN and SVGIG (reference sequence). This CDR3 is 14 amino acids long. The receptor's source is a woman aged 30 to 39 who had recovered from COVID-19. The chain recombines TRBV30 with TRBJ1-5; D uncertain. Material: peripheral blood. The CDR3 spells CAWSVHQFNQPQHF. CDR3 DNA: TGTGCCTGGAGTGTACATCAGTTCAATCAGCCCCAGCATTTT.